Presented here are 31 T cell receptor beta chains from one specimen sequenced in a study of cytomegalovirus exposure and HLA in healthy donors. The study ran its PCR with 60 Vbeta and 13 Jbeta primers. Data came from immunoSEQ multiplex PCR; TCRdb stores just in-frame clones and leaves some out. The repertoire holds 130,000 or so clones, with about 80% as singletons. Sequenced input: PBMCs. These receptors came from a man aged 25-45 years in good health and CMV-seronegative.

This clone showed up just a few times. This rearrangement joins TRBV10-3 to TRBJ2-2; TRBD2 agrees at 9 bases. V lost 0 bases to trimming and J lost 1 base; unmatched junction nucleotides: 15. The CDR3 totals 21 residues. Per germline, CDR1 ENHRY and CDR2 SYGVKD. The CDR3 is CAISESNFAKTSGRNTGELFF. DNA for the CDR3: TGTGCCATCAGTGAGTCGAACTTCGCCAAAACTAGCGGGCGGAACACCGGGGAGCTGTTTTTT.

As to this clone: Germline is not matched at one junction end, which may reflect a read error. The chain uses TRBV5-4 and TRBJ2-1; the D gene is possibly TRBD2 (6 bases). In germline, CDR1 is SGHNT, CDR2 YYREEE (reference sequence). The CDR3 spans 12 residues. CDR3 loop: CASSLAGTEGVF. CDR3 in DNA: TGTGCCAGCAGCTTGGCCGGGACTGAGGGAGTCTTC.

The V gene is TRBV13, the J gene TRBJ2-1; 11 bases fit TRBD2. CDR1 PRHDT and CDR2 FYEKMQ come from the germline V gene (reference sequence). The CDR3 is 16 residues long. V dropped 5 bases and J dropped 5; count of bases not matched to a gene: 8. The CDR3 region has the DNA TGTGCCAGCAGCGCCCACGGACTAGCGGGCGACAATGAGCAGTTCTTC. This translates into CASSAHGLAGDNEQFF.

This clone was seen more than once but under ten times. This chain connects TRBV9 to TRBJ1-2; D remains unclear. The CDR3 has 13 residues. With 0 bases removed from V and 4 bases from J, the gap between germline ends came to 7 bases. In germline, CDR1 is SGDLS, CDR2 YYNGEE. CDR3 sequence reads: CASSVEESYGYTF. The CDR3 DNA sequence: TGTGCCAGCAGCGTAGAGGAGAGCTATGGCTACACCTTC.

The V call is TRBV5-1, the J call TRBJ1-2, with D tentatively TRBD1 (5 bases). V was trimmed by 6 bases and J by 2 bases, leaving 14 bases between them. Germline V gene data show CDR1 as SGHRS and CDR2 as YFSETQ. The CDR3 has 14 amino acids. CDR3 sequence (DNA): TGCGCCAGCACTGGCGGGGCAGGGAACTATGGCTACACCTTC. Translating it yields CASTGGAGNYGYTF.

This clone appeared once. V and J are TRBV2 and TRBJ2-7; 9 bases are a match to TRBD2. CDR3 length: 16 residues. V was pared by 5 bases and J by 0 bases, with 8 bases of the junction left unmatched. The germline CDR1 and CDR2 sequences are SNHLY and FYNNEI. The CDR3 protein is CASSKNSGSDSYEQYF. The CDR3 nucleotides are TGTGCCAGCAGTAAAAATAGCGGGAGTGACTCCTACGAGCAGTACTTC.

The CDR3: CASSSMTGWNQPQHF. The CDR3 bases are TGTGCCAGCAGTTCAATGACAGGGTGGAATCAGCCCCAGCATTTT. The chain uses TRBV6-6 and TRBJ1-5; 7 bases fit TRBD1. Unmatched junction bases numbered 7, after V lost 4 bases and J lost 4 bases. CDR1 is MNHNY and CDR2 is SVGAGI in the germline V gene (reference sequence). The CDR3 contains 15 residues.

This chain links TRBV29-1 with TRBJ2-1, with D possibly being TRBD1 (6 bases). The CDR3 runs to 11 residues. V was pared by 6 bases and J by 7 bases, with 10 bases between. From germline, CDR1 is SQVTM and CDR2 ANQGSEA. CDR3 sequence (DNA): TGCAGCGTCCAGAGGGGGAATGAGCAGTTCTTC. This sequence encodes CSVQRGNEQFF.

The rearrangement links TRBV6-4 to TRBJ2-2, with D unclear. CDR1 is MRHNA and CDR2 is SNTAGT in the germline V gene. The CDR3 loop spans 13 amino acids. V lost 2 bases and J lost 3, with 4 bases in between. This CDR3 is CASSDTDTGELFF. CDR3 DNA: TGTGCCAGCAGTGACACAGACACCGGGGAGCTGTTTTTT.

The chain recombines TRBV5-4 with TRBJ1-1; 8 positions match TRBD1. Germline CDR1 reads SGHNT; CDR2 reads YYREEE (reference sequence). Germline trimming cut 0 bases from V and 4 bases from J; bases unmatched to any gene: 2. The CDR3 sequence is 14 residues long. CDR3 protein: CASSLGQGSTEAFF. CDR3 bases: TGTGCCAGCAGCTTGGGACAGGGGAGCACTGAAGCTTTCTTT.

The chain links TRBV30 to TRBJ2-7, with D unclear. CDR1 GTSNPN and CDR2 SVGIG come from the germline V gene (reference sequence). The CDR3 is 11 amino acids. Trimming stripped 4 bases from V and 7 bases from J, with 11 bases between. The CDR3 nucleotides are TGTGCCTGGAATTTCGGAGTGGAGCAGTACTTC. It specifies CAWNFGVEQYF.

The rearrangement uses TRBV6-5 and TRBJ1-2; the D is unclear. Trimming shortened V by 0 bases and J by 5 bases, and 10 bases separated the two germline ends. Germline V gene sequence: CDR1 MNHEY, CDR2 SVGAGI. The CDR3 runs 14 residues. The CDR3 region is CASSYSPWQYGYTF. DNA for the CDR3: TGTGCCAGCAGTTACTCGCCCTGGCAGTATGGCTACACCTTC.

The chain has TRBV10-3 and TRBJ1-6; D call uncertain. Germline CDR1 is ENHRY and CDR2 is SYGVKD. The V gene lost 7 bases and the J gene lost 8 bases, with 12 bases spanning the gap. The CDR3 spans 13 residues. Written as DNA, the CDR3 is TGTGCCATCACCCCTCTCTTTGATTCACCCCTCCACTTT. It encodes CAITPLFDSPLHF.

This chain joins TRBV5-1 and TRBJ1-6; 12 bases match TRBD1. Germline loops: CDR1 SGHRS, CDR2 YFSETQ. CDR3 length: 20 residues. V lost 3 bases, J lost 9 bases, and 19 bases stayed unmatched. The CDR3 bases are TGCGCCAGCAGCTACAAGCCCCCGGGACAGGGGGCGGCCGGGGGTTCACCCCTCCACTTT. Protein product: CASSYKPPGQGAAGGSPLHF.

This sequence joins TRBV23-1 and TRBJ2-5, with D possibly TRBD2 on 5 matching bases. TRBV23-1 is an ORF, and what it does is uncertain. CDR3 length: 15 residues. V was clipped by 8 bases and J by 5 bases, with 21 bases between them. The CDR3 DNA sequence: TGCGCCAGCCTTACTGGACTCTTCTCCGGGGAGACCCAGTACTTC. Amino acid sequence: CASLTGLFSGETQYF.

The CDR3 is CASSLPRGGTDTQYF. In DNA, the CDR3 is TGTGCCAGCAGCTTACCGCGGGGGGGTACAGATACGCAGTATTTT. The rearrangement joins TRBV7-3 to TRBJ2-3; 9 positions match TRBD2. The trim removed 2 bases at V and 3 bases at J, leaving 3 bases unmatched. The germline V gene encodes CDR1 SGHTA and CDR2 FQGTGA. CDR3 size: 15 residues.

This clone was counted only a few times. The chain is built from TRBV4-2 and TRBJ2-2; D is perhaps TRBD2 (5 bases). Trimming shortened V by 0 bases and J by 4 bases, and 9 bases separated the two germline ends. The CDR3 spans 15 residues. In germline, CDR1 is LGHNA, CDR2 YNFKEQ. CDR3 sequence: CASSQEEGPTGELFF. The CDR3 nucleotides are TGTGCCAGCAGCCAAGAAGAGGGCCCCACCGGGGAGCTGTTTTTT.

This CDR3 is CASSLNWAGHQFGEQFF. CDR3 in DNA: TGTGCCAGCAGCTTGAATTGGGCAGGGCACCAATTCGGTGAGCAGTTCTTC. V is TRBV5-4 and J is TRBJ2-1; D possibly corresponds to TRBD1 (5 bases). The CDR3 is made up of 17 amino acids. Germline CDR1 is SGHNT and CDR2 is YYREEE (reference sequence). V was shortened by 1 base and J by 9 bases, with 23 bases between the two germline ends.

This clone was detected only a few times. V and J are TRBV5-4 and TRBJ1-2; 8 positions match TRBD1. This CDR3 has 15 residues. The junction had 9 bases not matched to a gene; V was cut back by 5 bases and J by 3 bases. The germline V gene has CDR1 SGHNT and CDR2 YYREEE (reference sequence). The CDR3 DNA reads TGTGCCAGCAGGGACAGGGCGGGGGATCACTATGGCTACACCTTC. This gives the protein CASRDRAGDHYGYTF.

CDR3 loop: CASSIGTGYGYTF. The CDR3 DNA sequence: TGTGCCAGTAGTATTGGGACAGGGTATGGCTACACCTTC. The chain recombines TRBV19 with TRBJ1-2; 9 bases line up with TRBD1. The CDR3 has 13 residues. Germline CDR1 is LNHDA and CDR2 is SQIVND (reference sequence). The ends lost 3 bases at V and 5 bases at J; junction bases unmatched: 1.

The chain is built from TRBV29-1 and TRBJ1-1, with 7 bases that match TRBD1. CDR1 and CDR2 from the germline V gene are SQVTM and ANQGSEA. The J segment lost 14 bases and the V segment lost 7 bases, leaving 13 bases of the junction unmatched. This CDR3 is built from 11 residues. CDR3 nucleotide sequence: TGCAGCGCCTCAAGAACAGGGGTCTTCTTCTTT. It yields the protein CSASRTGVFFF. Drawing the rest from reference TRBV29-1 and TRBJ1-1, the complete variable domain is SAVISQKPSRDICQRGTSLTIQCQVDSQVTMMFWYRQQPGQSLTLIATANQGSEATYESGFVIDKFPISRPNLTFSTLTVSNMSPEDSSIYLCSASRTGVFFFGQGTRLTVV.

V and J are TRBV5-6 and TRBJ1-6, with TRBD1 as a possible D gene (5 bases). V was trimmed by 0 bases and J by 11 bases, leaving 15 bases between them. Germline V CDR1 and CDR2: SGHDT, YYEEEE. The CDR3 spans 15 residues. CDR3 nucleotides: TGTGCCAGCAGCTTGGAACAGAGGGGACTGACACCCCTCCACTTT. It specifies CASSLEQRGLTPLHF.

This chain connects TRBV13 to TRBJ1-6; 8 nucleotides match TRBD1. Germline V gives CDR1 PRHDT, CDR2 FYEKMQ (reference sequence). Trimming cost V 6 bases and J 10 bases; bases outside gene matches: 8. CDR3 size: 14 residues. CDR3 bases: TGTGCCAGCAGTTCAGGCAGGGGGCTGTCACCCCTCCACTTT. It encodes CASSSGRGLSPLHF.

The CDR3 DNA is TGTGCCAGCAGTTTATTAGCAACAGATACGCAGTATTTT. This sequence encodes CASSLLATDTQYF. V and J are TRBV28 and TRBJ2-3; D call uncertain. CDR3 size: 13 residues. V lost 1 base to trimming and J lost 3 bases, with 5 bases between them. Germline values: CDR1 MDHEN, CDR2 SYDVKM.

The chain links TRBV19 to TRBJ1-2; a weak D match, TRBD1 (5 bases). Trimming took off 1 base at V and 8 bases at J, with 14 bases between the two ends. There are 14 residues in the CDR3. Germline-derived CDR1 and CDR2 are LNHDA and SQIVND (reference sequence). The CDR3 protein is CASSIGTSKGGYTF. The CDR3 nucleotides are TGTGCCAGTAGTATAGGGACATCAAAGGGAGGCTACACCTTC.

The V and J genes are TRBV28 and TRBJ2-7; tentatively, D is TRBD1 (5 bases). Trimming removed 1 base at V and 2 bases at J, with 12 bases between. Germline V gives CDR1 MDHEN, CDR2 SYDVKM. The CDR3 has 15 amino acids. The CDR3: CASSLSGRAPYEQYF. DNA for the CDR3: TGTGCCAGCAGTTTATCCGGCAGGGCACCCTACGAGCAGTACTTC.

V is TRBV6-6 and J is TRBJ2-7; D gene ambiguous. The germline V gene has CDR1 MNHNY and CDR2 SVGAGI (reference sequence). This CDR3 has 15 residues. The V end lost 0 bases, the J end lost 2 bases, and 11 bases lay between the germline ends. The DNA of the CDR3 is TGTGCCAGCAGTTACTCTGGGCAGGTAGCCTACGAGCAGTACTTC. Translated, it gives CASSYSGQVAYEQYF.

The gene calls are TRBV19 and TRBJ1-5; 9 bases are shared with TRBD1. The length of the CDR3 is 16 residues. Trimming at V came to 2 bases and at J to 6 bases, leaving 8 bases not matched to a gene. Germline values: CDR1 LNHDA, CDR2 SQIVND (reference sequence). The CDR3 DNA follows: TGTGCCAGTAGTATACCGGGACAGGGTGAATTTCAGCCCCAGCATTTT. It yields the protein CASSIPGQGEFQPQHF.

Here the CDR3 reads CTAEGGETQYF. As DNA, the CDR3 is TGCACCGCAGAGGGAGGAGAGACCCAGTACTTC. The chain carries TRBV20-1 and TRBJ2-5, with D perhaps matching TRBD2 (6 bases). CDR1 is DFQATT, CDR2 SNEGSKA, per germline (reference sequence). The CDR3 totals 11 residues.

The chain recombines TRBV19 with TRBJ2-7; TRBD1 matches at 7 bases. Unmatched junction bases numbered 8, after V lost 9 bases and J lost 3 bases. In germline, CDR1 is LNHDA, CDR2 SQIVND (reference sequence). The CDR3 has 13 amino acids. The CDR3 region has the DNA TGTGCCAGCGGAGCCGGGACAGACTACGAGCAGTACTTC. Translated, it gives CASGAGTDYEQYF.

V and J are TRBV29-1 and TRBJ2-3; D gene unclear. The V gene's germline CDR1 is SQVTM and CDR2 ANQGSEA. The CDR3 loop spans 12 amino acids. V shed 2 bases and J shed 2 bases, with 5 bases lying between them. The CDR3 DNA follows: TGCAGCGTTGAATTATACACAGATACGCAGTATTTT. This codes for CSVELYTDTQYF.